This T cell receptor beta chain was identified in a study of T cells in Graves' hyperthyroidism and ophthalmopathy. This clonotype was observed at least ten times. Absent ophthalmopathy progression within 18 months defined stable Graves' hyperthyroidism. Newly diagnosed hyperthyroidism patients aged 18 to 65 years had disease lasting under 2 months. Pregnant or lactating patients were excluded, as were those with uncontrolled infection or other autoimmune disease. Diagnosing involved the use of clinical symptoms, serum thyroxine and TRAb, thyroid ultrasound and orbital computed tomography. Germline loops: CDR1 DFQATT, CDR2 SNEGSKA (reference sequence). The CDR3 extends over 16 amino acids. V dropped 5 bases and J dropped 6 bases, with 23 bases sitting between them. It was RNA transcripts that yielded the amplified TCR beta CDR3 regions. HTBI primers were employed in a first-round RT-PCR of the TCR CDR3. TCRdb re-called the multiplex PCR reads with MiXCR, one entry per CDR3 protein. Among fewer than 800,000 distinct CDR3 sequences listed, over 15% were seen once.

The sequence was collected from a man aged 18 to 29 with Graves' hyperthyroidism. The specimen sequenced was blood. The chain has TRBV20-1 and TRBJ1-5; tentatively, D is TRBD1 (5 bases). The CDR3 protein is CSAGGFRQLRGQPQHF. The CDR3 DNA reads TGCAGTGCTGGGGGGTTCCGACAACTGCGGGGTCAGCCCCAGCATTTT.